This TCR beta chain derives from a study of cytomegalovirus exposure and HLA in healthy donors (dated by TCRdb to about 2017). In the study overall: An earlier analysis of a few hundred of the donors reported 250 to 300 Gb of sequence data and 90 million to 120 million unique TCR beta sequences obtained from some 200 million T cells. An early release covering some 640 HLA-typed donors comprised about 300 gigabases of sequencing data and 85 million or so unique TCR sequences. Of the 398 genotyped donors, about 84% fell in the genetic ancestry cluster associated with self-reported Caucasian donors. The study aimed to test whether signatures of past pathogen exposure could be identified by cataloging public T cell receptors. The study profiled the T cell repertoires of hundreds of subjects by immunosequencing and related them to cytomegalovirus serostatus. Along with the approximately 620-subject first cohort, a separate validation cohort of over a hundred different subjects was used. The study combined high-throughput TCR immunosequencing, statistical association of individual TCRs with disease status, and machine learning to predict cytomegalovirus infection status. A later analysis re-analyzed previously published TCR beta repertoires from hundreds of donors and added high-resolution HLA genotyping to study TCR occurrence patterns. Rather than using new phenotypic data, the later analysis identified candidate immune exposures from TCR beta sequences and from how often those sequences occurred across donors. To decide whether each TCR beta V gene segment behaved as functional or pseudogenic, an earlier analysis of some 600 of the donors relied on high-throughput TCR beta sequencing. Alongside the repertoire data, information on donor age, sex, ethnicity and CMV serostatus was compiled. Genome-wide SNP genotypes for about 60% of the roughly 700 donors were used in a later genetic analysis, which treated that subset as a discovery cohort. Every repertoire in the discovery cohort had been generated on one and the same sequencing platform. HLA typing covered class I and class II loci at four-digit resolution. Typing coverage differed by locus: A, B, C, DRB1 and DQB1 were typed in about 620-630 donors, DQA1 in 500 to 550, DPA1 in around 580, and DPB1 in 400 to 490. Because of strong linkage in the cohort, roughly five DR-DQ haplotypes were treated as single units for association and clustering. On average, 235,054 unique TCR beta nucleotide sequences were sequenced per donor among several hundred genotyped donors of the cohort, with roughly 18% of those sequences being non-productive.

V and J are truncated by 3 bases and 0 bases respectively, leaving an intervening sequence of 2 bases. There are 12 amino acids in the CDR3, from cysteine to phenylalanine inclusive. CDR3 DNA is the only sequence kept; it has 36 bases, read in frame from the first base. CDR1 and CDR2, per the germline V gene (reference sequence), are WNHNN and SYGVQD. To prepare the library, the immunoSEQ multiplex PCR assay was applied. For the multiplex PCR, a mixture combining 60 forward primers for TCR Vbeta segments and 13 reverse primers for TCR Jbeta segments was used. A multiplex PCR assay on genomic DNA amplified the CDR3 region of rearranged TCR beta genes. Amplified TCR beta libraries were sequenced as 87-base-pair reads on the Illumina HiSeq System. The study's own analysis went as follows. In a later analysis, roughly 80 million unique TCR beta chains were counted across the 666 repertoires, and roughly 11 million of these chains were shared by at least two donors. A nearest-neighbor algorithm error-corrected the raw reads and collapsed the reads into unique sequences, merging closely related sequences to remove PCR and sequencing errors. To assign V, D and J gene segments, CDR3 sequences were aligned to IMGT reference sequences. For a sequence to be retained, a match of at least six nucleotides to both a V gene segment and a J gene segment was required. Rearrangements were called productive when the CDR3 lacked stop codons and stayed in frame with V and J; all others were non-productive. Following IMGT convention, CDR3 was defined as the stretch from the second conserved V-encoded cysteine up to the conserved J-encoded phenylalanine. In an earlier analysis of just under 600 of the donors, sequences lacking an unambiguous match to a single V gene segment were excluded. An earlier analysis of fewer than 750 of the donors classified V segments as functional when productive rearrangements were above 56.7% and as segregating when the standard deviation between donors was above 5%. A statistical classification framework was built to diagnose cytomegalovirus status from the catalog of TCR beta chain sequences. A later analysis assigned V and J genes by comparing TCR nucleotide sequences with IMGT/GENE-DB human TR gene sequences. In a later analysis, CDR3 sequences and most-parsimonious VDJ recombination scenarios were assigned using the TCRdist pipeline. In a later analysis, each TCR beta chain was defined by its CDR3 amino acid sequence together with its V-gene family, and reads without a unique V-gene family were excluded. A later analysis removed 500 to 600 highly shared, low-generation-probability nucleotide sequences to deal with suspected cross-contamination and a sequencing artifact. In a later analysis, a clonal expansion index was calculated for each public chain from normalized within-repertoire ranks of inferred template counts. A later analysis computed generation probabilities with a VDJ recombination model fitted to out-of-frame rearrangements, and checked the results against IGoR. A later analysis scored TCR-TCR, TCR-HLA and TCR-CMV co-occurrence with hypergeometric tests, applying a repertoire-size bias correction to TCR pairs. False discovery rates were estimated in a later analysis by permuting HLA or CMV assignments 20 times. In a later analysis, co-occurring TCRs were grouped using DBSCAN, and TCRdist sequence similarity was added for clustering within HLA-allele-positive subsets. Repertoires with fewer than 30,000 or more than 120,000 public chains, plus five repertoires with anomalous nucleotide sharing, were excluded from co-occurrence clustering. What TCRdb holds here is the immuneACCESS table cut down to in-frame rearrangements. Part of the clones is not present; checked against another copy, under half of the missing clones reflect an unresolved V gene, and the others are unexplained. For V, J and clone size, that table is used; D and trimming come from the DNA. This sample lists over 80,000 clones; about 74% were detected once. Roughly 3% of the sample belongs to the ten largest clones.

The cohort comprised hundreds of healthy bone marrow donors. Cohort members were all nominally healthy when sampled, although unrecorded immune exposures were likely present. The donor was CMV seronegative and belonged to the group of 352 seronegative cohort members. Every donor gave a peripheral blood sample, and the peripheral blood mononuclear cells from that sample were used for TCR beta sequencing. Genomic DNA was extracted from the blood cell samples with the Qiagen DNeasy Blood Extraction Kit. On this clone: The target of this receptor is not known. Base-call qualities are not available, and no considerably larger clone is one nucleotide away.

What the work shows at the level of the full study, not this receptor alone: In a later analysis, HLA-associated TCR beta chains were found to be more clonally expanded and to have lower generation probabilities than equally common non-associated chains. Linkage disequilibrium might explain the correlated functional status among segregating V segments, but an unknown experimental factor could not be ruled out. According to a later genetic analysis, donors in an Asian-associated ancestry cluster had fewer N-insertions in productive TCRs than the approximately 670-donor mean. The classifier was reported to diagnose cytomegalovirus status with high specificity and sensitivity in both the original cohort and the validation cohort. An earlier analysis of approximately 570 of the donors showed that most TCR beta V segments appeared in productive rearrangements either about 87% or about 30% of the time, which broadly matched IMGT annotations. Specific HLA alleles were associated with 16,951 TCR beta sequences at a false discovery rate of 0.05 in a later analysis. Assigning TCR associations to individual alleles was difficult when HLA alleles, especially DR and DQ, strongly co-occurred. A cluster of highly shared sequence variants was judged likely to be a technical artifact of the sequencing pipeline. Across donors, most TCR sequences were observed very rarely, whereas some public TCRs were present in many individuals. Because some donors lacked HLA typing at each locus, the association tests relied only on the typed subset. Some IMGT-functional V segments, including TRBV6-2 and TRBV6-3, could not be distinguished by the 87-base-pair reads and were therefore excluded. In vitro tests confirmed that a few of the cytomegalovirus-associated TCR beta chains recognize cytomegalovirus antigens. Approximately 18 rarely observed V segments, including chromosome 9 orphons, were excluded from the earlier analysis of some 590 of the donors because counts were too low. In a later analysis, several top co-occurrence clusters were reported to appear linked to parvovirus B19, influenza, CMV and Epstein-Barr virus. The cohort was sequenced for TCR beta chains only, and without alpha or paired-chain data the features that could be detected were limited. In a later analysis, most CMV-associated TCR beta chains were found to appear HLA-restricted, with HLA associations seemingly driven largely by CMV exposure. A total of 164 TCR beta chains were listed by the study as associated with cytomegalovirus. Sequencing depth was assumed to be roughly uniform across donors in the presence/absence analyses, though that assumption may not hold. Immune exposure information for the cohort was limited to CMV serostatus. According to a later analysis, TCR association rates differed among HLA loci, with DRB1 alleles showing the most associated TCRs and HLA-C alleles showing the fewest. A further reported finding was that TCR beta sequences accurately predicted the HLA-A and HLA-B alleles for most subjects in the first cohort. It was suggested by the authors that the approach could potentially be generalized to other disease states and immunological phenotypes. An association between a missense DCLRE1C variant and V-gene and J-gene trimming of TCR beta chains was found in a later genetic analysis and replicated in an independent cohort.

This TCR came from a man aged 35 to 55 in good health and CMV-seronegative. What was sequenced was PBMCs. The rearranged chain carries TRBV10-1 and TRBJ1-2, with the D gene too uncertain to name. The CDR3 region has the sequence CASSDTNYGYTF. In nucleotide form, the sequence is TGCGCCAGCAGTGACACTAACTATGGCTACACCTTC.